These T cell receptor beta chains were read from a single sample in a study of blood T cell repertoires in COVID-19. Data came from immunoSEQ multiplex PCR; TCRdb stores just in-frame clones and leaves some out. The repertoire has around 230,000 clones, 80% to 90% of them found once; the top ten carry 7.5% to 10%. The sequencing input was PBMCs or T cells enriched from blood (not recorded which). These receptor sequences come from a man in his forties who had recovered from COVID-19. The CDR3 runs from the conserved cysteine through the conserved F or W. A D gene is named only where the DNA matches it firmly. The size of a clone is reported for some rows only, either as once, few or many, or as a class for expanded clones.

v_call: TRBV30; j_call: TRBJ1-2; clone_size: .; d_call: .; cdr3_aa: CAWGAGGSNYGYTF; cdr3_nt: TGTGCCTGGGGGGCGGGGGGATCTAACTATGGCTACACCTTC
v_call: TRBV19; j_call: TRBJ1-1; clone_size: .; d_call: .; cdr3_aa: CATSRNTEAFF; cdr3_nt: TGTGCCACCTCCAGGAACACTGAAGCTTTCTTT
v_call: TRBV28; j_call: TRBJ2-1; clone_size: .; d_call: TRBD2; cdr3_aa: CASKRPGLAGLEQFF; cdr3_nt: TGTGCCAGCAAAAGACCGGGACTAGCGGGACTCGAGCAGTTCTTC
v_call: TRBV19; j_call: TRBJ1-1; clone_size: .; d_call: .; cdr3_aa: CASNGHPDTEAFF; cdr3_nt: TGTGCCAGTAATGGACACCCGGACACTGAAGCTTTCTTT
v_call: TRBV3-1/TRBV3-2; j_call: TRBJ1-1; clone_size: .; d_call: TRBD1; cdr3_aa: CASSHTGQGGTEAFF; cdr3_nt: TGTGCCAGCAGCCATACGGGACAGGGTGGGACTGAAGCTTTCTTT
v_call: TRBV5-1; j_call: TRBJ2-3; clone_size: .; d_call: .; cdr3_aa: CASSLGQGVHTQYF; cdr3_nt: TGCGCCAGCAGCTTGGGGCAGGGTGTCCATACGCAGTATTTT
v_call: TRBV6-2/TRBV6-3; j_call: TRBJ2-1; clone_size: .; d_call: .; cdr3_aa: CASSSGLRDNEQFF; cdr3_nt: TGTGCCAGCAGTTCCGGACTGCGTGACAATGAGCAGTTCTTC
v_call: TRBV18; j_call: TRBJ1-2; clone_size: .; d_call: .; cdr3_aa: CASSLKEGPYGYTF; cdr3_nt: TGTGCCAGCTCACTAAAGGAGGGCCCTTATGGCTACACCTTC
v_call: TRBV9; j_call: TRBJ2-1; clone_size: .; d_call: .; cdr3_aa: CASSIRLGLSSYNEQFF; cdr3_nt: TGTGCCAGCAGCATCCGACTGGGGCTAAGCTCCTACAATGAGCAGTTCTTC
v_call: TRBV5-1; j_call: TRBJ2-7; clone_size: few; d_call: TRBD1; cdr3_aa: CASSSAGGREQYF; cdr3_nt: TGCGCCAGCAGCTCAGCAGGGGGCCGGGAGCAGTACTTC
v_call: TRBV29-1; j_call: TRBJ1-2; clone_size: .; d_call: TRBD1; cdr3_aa: CSPRDRPFYGYTF; cdr3_nt: TGCAGCCCCCGGGACAGACCCTTCTATGGCTACACCTTC
v_call: TRBV7-2; j_call: TRBJ1-1; clone_size: .; d_call: .; cdr3_aa: CASSLHRDSEAFF; cdr3_nt: TGTGCCAGCAGCCTCCACAGGGATTCTGAAGCTTTCTTT
v_call: TRBV6-2/TRBV6-3; j_call: TRBJ1-5; clone_size: .; d_call: TRBD1; cdr3_aa: CASSYHSGQAPPSHF; cdr3_nt: TGTGCCAGCAGTTATCACTCGGGACAGGCCCCTCCTTCGCATTTT
v_call: TRBV5-1; j_call: TRBJ1-1; clone_size: .; d_call: .; cdr3_aa: CASSHQGGEAFF; cdr3_nt: TGCGCCAGCAGCCACCAGGGAGGTGAAGCTTTCTTT
v_call: TRBV6-5; j_call: TRBJ1-1; clone_size: .; d_call: .; cdr3_aa: CASGRGEAFF; cdr3_nt: TGTGCCAGTGGGCGGGGGGAAGCTTTCTTT
v_call: TRBV7-8; j_call: TRBJ2-1; clone_size: .; d_call: .; cdr3_aa: CASSPLDEQFF; cdr3_nt: TGTGCCAGCAGCCCACTGGATGAGCAGTTCTTC
v_call: TRBV4-1; j_call: TRBJ2-1; clone_size: .; d_call: TRBD2; cdr3_aa: CASRGVAGHNEQFF; cdr3_nt: TGCGCCAGCAGAGGAGTAGCGGGGCACAATGAGCAGTTCTTC
v_call: TRBV15; j_call: TRBJ2-5; clone_size: many; d_call: .; cdr3_aa: CATSSPLVMRTQETQYF; cdr3_nt: TGTGCCACCAGCAGTCCGCTAGTGATGAGGACTCAAGAGACCCAGTACTTC
v_call: TRBV2; j_call: TRBJ1-1; clone_size: .; d_call: .; cdr3_aa: CASRLWEEAFF; cdr3_nt: TGTGCCAGCAGGCTCTGGGAGGAAGCTTTCTTT
v_call: TRBV7-9; j_call: TRBJ2-1; clone_size: .; d_call: TRBD1; cdr3_aa: CASSGNRDRALSYNEQFF; cdr3_nt: TGTGCCAGCAGCGGTAACCGGGACAGGGCCCTTTCCTACAATGAGCAGTTCTTC
v_call: TRBV12-5; j_call: TRBJ1-6; clone_size: .; d_call: .; cdr3_aa: CASALGGMDSPLHF; cdr3_nt: TGTGCTAGTGCCCTGGGGGGGATGGATTCACCCCTCCACTTT
v_call: TRBV5-8; j_call: TRBJ2-5; clone_size: .; d_call: TRBD1; cdr3_aa: CASSSRTGGIETQYF; cdr3_nt: TGTGCCAGCAGCTCCCGGACAGGGGGCATAGAGACCCAGTACTTC
v_call: TRBV20-1; j_call: TRBJ1-2; clone_size: .; d_call: .; cdr3_aa: CSARAQVSHTF; cdr3_nt: TGCAGTGCTAGGGCTCAGGTGTCCCACACCTTC
v_call: TRBV14; j_call: TRBJ2-4; clone_size: .; d_call: TRBD1; cdr3_aa: CASSQSAGRGQGKNIQYF; cdr3_nt: TGTGCCAGCAGCCAATCTGCAGGCAGGGGGCAGGGCAAAAACATTCAGTACTTC